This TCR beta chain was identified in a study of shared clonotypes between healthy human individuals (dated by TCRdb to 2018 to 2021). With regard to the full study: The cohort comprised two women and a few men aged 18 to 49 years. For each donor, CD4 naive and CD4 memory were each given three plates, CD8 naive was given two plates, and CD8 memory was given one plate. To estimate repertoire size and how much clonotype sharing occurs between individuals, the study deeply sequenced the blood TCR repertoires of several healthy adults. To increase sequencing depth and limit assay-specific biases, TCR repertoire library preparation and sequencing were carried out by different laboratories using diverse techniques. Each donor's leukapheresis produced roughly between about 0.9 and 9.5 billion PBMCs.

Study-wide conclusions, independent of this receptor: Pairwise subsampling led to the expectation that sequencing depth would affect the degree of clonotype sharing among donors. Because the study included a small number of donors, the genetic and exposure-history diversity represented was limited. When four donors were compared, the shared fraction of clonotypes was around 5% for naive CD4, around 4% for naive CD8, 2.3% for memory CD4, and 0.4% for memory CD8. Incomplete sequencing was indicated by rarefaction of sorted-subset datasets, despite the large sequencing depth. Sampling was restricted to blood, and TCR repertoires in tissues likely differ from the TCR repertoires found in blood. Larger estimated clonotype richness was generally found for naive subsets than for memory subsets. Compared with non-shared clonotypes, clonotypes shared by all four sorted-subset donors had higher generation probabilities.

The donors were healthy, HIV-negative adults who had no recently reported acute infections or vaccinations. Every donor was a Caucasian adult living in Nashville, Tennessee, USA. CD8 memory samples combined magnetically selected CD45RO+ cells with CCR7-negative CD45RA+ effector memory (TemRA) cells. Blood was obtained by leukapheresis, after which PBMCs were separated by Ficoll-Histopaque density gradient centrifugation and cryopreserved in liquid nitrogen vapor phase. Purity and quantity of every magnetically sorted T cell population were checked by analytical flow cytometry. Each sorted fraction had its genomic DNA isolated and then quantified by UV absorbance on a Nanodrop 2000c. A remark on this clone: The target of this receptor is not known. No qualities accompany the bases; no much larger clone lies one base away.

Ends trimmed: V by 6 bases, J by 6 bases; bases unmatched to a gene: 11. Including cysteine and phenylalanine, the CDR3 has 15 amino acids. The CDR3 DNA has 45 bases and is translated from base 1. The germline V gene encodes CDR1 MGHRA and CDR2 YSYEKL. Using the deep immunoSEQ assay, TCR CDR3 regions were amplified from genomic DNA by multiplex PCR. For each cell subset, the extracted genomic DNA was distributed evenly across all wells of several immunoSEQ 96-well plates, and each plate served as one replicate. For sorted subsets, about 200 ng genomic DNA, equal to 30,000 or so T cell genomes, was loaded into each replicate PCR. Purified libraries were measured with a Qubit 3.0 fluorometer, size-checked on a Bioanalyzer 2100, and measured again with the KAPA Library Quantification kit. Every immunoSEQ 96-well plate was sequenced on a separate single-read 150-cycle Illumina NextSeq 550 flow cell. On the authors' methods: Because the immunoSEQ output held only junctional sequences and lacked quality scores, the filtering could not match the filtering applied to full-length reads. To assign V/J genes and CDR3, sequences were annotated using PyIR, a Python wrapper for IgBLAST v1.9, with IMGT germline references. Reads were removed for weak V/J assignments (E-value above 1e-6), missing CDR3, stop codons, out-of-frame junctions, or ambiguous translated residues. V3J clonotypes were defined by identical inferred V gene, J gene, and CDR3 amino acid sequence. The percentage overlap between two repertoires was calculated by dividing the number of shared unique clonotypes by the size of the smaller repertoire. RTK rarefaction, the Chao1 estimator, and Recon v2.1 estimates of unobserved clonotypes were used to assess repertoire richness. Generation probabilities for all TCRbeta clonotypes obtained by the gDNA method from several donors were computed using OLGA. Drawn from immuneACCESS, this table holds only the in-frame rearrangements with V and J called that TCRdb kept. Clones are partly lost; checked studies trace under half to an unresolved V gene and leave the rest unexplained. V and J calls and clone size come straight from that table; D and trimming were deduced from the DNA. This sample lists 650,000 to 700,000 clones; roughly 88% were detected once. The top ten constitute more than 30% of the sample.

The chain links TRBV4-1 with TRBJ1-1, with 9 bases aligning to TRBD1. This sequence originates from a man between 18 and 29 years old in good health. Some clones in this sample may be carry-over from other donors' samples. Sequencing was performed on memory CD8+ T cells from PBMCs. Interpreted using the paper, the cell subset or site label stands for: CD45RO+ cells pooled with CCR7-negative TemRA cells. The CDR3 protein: CASRSRDRAGPEAFF. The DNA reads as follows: TGCGCCAGCAGATCCCGGGACAGGGCAGGTCCTGAAGCTTTCTTT.